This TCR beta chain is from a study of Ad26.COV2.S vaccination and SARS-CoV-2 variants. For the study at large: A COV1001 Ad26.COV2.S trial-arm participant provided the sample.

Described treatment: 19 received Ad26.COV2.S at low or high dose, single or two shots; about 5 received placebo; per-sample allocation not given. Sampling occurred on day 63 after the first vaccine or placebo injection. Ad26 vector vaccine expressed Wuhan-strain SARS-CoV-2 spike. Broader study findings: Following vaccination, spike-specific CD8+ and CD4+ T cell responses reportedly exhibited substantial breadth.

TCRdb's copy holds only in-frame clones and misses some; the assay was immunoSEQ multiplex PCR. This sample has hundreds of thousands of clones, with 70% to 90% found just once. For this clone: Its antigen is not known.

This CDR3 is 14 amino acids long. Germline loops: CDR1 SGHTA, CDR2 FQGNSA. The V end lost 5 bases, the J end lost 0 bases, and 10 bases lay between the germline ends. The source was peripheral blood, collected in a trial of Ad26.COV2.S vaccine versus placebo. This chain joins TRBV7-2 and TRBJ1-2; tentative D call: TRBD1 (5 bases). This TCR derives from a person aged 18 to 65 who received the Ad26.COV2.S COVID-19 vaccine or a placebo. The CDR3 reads CASSGTVANYGYTF. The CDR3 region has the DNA TGTGCCAGCAGCGGGACGGTAGCTAACTATGGCTACACCTTC.